Listed here is a single TCR beta chain. Some clones are missing from TCRdb's copy, which holds only in-frame ones; the method was immunoSEQ multiplex PCR. The table has over 200,000 clones, 75% to 90% seen once. The sample belongs to a study of blood T cell repertoires in COVID-19. The V gene lost 2 bases and the J gene lost 4 bases, with 13 bases spanning the gap. Looked up from germline, CDR1 is SGHAT and CDR2 is FQNNGV. CDR3 length: 15 amino acids. Specimen: PBMCs or T cells enriched from blood (not recorded which). The sequence derives from a man aged 40-55 years who had recovered from COVID-19. This chain uses TRBV11-2 with TRBJ2-3; no clear D gene. The CDR3 loop is CASSLSISSPDTQYF. In DNA form, the CDR3 reads TGTGCCAGCAGCTTAAGTATTAGCAGTCCAGATACGCAGTATTTT.